This T cell receptor beta chain is from a study of vaccination effects on CD4 cells after COVID-19. About the research overall: All participants had two doses of either the BNT162b2 or mRNA-1273 vaccine.

This clone was detected a few times. Its antigen remains unknown. The CDR3 has 15 residues. Germline lookup yields CDR1 SGHRS and CDR2 YFSETQ. Trimming pared 4 bases from V and 4 bases from J, leaving 18 bases between. Antigen-specific CD4+ T cells were expanded (with viral peptide pools) by the ViraFEST assay ahead of sequencing. Culturing for about 10 days preceded CD4+ T cell isolation. Vaccinated recipients, who were negative for nucleocapsid antibodies, had no history of SARS-CoV-2 infection. A half-medium replacement with IL-2 medium was carried out on days 3 and 7. Study-level points and caveats: Late after vaccination, infection- and vaccine-induced clones showed marked clonal contraction.

Profiled with immunoSEQ multiplex PCR; TCRdb holds only in-frame clones, not every one. Altogether roughly 35,000 clones are present, about 60% being singletons, with the ten largest covering 14% to 15%. The rearrangement uses TRBV5-1 and TRBJ2-7; possibly TRBD2 for D (7 bases). The clonotype originates from a human donor who received a COVID-19 vaccine. The sample here was CD4+ T cells from PBMCs cultured with HCoV-OC43 spike peptides, taken before COVID-19 vaccination. Subset of the sample: HCoV-OC43 spike overlapping peptide pool stimulation. CDR3 loop: CASSIIRGATYEQYF. In DNA, the CDR3 is TGCGCCAGCAGCATTATCCGGGGGGCCACTTACGAGCAGTACTTC. The whole variable domain, filled in from reference TRBV5-1 and TRBJ2-7, reads KAGVTQTPRYLIKTRGQQVTLSCSPISGHRSVSWYQQTPGQGLQFLFEYFSETQRNKGNFPGRFSGRQFSNSRSEMNVSTLELGDSALYLCASSIIRGATYEQYFGPGTRLTVT.